This TCR beta chain derives from a study of cytomegalovirus exposure and HLA in healthy donors. At sampling all donors were nominally healthy, likely with unrecorded immune exposures. With 60 Vbeta and 13 Jbeta primers, the PCR was carried out. Measured with immunoSEQ multiplex PCR; TCRdb has only the in-frame clones, and not every one. In total, the table holds 200,000 or so clones. Study-wide results and limits: An analysis was carried out at a later point. It showed that HLA-associated TCR beta chains were more clonally expanded than equally common non-associated chains.

CDR3 length equals 14 residues. V lost 5 bases to trimming and J lost 5 bases, with 15 bases between them. Looked up from germline, CDR1 is SEHNR and CDR2 is FQNEAQ (reference sequence). A remark on this clone: What it binds is unknown.

Sequencing was performed on PBMCs. The sequence was collected from a boy younger than 18 in good health and CMV-seronegative. The V gene is TRBV7-9, the J gene TRBJ1-1, with D possibly matching TRBD1 (6 bases). CDR3 residues: CASSLNRVGTEAFF. The CDR3 coding sequence is TGTGCCAGCAGCCTCAACAGGGTAGGGACTGAAGCTTTCTTT.